The following is a TCR beta chain sequence with its context. Trimming at V came to 7 bases and at J to 8 bases, leaving 10 bases not matched to a gene. Germline V gene sequence: CDR1 GTSNPN, CDR2 SVGIG (reference sequence). This CDR3 has 13 amino acids. The table came from immunoSEQ multiplex PCR; TCRdb's copy has only in-frame clones and leaves some out. The table shows 84,000 or so clones, with around 83% occurring only once. The sample belongs to a study of blood T cell repertoires in COVID-19. This rearrangement joins TRBV30 to TRBJ1-3; TRBD1 matches at 8 bases. This clonotype originated in a man older than 75 with active or convalescent COVID-19. Sequencing was performed on peripheral blood. CDR3 nucleotides: TGTGCCTCGGGACAGGACTTATTGGACACCATATATTTT. Protein: CASGQDLLDTIYF.